This T cell receptor beta chain was recovered during a study of blood T cell repertoires in COVID-19. Overall study: Both acute and convalescent COVID-19 samples were obtained from the United States, Italy and Spain. PBMCs, B-cell-depleted T cells, or T cells were the source of the cDNA or gDNA that made up the material.

Measured with immunoSEQ multiplex PCR; TCRdb has only the in-frame clones, and not every one. The sample records more than 150,000 clones, around four fifths being singletons. The CDR3 is 18 amino acids. V was clipped by 4 bases and J by 2 bases; unmatched bases: 12. The germline V gene has CDR1 LNHDA and CDR2 SQIVND (reference sequence). The V and J genes are TRBV19 and TRBJ2-3; the match to TRBD1 covers 10 bases. This TCR came from a woman at least 80 years old with active or convalescent COVID-19. The sequenced sample was peripheral blood. The CDR3 nucleotides read TGTGCCAGTAGTAGCCGGCCTCCGGGACAGGGGTCCACAGATACGCAGTATTTT. Its protein is CASSSRPPGQGSTDTQYF.